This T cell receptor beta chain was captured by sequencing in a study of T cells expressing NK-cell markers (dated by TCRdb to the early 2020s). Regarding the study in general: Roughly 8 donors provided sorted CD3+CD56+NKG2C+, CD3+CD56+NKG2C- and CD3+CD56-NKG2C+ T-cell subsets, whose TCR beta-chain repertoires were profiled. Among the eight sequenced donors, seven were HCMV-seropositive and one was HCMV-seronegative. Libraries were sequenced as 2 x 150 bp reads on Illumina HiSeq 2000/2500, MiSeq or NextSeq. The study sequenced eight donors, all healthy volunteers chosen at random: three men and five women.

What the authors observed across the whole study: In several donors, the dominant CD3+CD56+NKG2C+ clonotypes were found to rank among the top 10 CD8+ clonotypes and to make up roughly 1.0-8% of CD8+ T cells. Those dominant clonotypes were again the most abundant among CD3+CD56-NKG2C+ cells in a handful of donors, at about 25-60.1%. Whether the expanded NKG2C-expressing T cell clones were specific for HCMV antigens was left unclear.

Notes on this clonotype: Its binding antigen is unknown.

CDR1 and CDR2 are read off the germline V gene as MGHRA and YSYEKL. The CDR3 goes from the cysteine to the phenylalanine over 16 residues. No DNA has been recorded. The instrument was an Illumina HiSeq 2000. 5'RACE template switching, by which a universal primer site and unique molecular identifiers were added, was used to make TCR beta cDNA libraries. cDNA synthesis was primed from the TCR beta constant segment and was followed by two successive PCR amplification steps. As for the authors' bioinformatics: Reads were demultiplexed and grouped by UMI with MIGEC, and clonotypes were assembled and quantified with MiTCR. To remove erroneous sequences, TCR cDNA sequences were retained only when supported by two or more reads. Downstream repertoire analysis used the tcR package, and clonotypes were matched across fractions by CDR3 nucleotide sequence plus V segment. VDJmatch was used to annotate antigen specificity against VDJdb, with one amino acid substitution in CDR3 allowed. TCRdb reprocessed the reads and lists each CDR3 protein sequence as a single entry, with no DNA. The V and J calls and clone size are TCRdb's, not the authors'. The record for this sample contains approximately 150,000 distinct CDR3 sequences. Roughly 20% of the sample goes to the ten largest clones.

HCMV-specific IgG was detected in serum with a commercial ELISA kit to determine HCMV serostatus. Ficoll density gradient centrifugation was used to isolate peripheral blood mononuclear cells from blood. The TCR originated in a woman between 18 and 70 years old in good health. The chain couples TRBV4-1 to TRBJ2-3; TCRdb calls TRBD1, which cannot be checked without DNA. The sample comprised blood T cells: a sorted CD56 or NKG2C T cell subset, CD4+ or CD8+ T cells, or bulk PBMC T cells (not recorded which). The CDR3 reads CASSQTTGISTDTQYF.